This T cell receptor (beta chain) was sequenced for a study of CD8 T cells in ankylosing spondylitis. This clonotype has a handful of counts. What it binds is unknown. TCRdb redid the calling of the 5' RACE reads with MiXCR, one entry per CDR3 protein. The sample gives roughly 450,000 distinct CDR3 sequences, 25% to 30% of which show up once; about 1% is in the top ten. The study's findings and limits: Previous work reported some of these motif variants in the synovial fluid and blood of reactive arthritis. Typical of ankylosing spondylitis blood, it appeared, was a TCR beta motif of 7 or 8 highly homologous variants.

This CDR3 is built from 15 residues. The V gene end was trimmed by 1 base and the J gene end by 7 bases; junction bases not matched to a gene: 4. Germline V CDR1 and CDR2: SGHTA, FQGNSA. J is TRBJ1-6 and V is TRBV7-2, with 7 bases that match TRBD1. Sequences were obtained from blood, either unsorted or a sorted T cell fraction (not recorded which). This clonotype was sampled from a male donor with ankylosing spondylitis. This CDR3 is CASSLESRGNSPLHF. The CDR3 nucleotides read TGTGCCAGCAGCTTAGAAAGCAGGGGGAATTCACCCCTCCACTTT.